This T cell receptor beta chain derives from a study of a mutant IDH1 vaccine in newly diagnosed glioma. For the study at large: Patients came in for eight vaccinations, in weeks 1, 3, 5, 7, 11, 15, 19 and 23. The start of vaccination came 4-6 weeks after radiotherapy alone, or with temozolomide cycles.

Study-level findings and limits: Immune responses induced by vaccination arose in 93.3% of the patients.

With V trimmed by 8 bases and J by 6 bases, 7 bases remained unmatched. This CDR3 is built from 13 residues. CDR1 is MDHEN, CDR2 SYDVKM, per germline. Time point denoted: week 5, during vaccination. Each dose delivered 300 ug of mutant IDH1 20-mer peptide subcutaneously with imiquimod. Worth noting for this clone: The target antigen is unknown.

Measured with immunoSEQ multiplex PCR; TCRdb has only the in-frame clones, and not every one. The sample yields over 45,000 clones, around 81% seen once. The TCR comes from a man aged 25-45 years with glioma. The sample in question was PBMCs, obtained from a glioma patient whose treatment included an IDH1 peptide vaccine. The rearrangement links TRBV28 to TRBJ2-7; 10 positions agree with TRBD1. DNA of the CDR3: TGTGCCAGCCAGATAGGGACAGGGGCCGAGCAGTACTTC. This codes for CASQIGTGAEQYF.